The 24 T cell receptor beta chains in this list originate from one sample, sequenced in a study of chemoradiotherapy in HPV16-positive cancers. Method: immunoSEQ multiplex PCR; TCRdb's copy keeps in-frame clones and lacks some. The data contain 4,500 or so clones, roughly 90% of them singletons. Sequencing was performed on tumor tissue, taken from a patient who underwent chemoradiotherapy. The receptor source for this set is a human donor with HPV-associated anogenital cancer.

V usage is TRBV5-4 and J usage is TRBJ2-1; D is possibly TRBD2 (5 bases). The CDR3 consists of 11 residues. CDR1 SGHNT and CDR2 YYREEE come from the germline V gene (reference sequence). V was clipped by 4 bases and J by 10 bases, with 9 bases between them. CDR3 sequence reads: CASSILDEQFF. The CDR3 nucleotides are TGTGCCAGCAGCATACTAGACGAGCAGTTCTTC. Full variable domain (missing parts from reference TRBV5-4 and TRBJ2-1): ETGVTQSPTHLIKTRGQQVTLRCSSQSGHNTVSWYQQALGQGPQFIFQYYREEENGRGNFPPRFSGLQFPNYSSELNVNALELDDSALYLCASSILDEQFFGPGTRLTVL.

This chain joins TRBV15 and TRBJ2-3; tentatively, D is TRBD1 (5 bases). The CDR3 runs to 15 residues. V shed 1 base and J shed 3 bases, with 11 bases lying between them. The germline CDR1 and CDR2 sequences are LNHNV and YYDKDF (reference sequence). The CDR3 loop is CATSRVKGETDTQYF. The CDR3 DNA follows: TGTGCCACCAGCAGAGTTAAAGGGGAAACAGATACGCAGTATTTT.

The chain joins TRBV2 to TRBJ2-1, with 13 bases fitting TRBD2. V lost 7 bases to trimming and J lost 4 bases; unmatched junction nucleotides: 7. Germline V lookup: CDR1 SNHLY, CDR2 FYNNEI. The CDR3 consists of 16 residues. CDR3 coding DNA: TGTGCCAGCACCAAGGGACTAGCGGGAACTTACAATGAGCAGTTCTTC. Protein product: CASTKGLAGTYNEQFF.

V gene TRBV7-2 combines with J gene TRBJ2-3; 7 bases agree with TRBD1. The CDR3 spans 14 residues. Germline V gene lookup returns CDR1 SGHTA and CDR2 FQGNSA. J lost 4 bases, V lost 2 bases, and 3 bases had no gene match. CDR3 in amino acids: CASSLRGPADTQYF. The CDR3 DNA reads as TGTGCCAGCAGCTTAAGGGGGCCCGCAGATACGCAGTATTTT.

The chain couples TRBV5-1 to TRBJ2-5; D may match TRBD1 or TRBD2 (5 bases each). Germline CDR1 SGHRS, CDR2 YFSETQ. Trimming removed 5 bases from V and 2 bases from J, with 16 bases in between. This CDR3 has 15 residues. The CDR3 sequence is CASRGVLGIQETQYF. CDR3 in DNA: TGCGCCAGCAGGGGGGTACTAGGAATTCAAGAGACCCAGTACTTC.

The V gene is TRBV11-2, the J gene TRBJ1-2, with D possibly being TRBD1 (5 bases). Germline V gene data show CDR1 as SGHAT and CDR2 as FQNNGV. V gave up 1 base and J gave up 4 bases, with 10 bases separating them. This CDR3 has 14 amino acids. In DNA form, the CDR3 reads TGTGCCAGCAGCTTAGGGTCAGGGCCCTATGGCTACACCTTC. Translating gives CASSLGSGPYGYTF.

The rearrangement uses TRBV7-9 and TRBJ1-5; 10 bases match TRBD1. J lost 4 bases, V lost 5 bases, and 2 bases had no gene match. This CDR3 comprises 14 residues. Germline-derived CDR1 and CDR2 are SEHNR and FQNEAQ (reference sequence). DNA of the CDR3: TGTGCCAGCAGCGGACAGGGGGGGAATCAGCCCCAGCATTTT. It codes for CASSGQGGNQPQHF.

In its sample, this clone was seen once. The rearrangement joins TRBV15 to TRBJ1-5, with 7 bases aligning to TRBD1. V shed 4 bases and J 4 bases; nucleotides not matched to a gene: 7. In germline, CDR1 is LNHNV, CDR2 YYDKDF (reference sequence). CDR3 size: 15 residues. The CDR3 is CATSKLTGENQPQHF. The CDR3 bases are TGTGCCACCAGCAAGCTAACAGGGGAGAATCAGCCCCAGCATTTT.

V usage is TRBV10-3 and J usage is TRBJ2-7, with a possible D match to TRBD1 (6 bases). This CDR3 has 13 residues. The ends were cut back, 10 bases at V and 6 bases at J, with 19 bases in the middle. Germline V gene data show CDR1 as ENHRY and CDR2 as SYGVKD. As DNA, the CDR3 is TGTGCCACCGCCGGAACCCAAGGGGGCGAGCAGTACGTC. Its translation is CATAGTQGGEQYV.

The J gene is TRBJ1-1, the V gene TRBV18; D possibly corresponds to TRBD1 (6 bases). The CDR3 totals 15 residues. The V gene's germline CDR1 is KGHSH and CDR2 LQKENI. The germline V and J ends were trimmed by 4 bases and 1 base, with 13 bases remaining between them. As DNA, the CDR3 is TGTGCCAGCTCACAATCCGGGGGCGCGAACACTGAAGCTTTCTTT. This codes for CASSQSGGANTEAFF.

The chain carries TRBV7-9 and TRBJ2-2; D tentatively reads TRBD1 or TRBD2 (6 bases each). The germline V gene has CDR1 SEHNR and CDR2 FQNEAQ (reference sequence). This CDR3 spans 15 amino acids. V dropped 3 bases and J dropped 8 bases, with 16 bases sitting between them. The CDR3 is CASSFSTRGLGELFF. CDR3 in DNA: TGTGCCAGCAGCTTTTCAACCCGGGGGCTTGGGGAGCTGTTTTTT.

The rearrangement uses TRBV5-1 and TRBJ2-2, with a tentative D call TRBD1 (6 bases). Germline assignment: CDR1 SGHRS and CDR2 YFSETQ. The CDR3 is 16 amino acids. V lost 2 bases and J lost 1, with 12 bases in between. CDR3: CASSFTATGNTGELFF. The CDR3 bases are TGCGCCAGCAGCTTCACAGCGACAGGGAACACCGGGGAGCTGTTTTTT.

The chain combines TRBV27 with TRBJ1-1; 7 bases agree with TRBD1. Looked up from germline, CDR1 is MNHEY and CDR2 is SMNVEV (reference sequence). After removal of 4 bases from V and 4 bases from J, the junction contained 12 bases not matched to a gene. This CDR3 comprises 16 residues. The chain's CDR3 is CASSWGGQRAGTEAFF. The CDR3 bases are TGTGCCAGCAGTTGGGGGGGACAGAGGGCGGGCACTGAAGCTTTCTTT.

The CDR3 DNA reads as TGCGCCAGCAGCTTGTTCGCCAGGGGAGATGGCTACACCTTC. Translation: CASSLFARGDGYTF. V gene TRBV5-1 combines with J gene TRBJ1-2, with D possibly matching TRBD1 (6 bases). The CDR3 has 14 residues. The germline V gene has CDR1 SGHRS and CDR2 YFSETQ. The ends were cut back, 1 base at V and 6 bases at J, with 13 bases in the middle.

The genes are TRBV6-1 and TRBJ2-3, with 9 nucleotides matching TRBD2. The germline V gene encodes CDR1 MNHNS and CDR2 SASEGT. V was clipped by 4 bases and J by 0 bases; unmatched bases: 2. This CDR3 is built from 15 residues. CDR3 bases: TGTGCCAGCAGTGTAGCGGGGGATAGCACAGATACGCAGTATTTT. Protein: CASSVAGDSTDTQYF.

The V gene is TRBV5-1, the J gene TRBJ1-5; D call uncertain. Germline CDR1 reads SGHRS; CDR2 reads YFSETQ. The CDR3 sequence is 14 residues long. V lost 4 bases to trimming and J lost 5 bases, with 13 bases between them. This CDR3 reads CASSPGDTYQPQHF. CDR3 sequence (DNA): TGCGCCAGCAGCCCAGGTGATACTTATCAGCCCCAGCATTTT.

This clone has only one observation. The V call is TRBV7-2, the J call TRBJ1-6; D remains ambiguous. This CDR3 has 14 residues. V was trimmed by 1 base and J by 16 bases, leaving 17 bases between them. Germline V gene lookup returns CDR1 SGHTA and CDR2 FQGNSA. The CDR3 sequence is CASSLGVGQSSLHF. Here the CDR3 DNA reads TGTGCCAGCAGCTTAGGGGTCGGGCAGAGTTCGCTCCACTTT.

In DNA form, the CDR3 reads TGTGCCAGCAGCTTCCCATATACAGGGACTGAGCAGTTCTTC. It specifies CASSFPYTGTEQFF. The chain employs TRBV5-6 and TRBJ2-1, with TRBD1 as a possible D gene (6 bases). Trimming removed 2 bases from V and 9 bases from J, with 15 bases in between. Germline CDR1 is SGHDT and CDR2 is YYEEEE. This CDR3 has 14 residues.

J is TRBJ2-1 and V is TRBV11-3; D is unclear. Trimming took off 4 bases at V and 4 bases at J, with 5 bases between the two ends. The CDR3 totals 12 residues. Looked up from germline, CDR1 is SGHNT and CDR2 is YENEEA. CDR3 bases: TGTGCCAGCAGCTCCTATTACAATGAGCAGTTCTTC. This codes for CASSSYYNEQFF.

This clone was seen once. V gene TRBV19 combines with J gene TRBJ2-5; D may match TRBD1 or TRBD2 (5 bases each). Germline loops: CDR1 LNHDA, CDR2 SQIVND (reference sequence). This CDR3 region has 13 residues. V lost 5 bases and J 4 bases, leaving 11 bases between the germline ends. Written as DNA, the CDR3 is TGTGCCAGTAGTCGAGGGACCACAGAGACCCAGTACTTC. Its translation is CASSRGTTETQYF.

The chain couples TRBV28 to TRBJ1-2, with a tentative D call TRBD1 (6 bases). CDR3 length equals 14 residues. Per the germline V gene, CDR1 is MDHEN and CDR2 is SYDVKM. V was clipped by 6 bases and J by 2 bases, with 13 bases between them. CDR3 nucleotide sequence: TGTGCCAGCAGATCATTTGGACAGAACTATGGCTACACCTTC. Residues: CASRSFGQNYGYTF.

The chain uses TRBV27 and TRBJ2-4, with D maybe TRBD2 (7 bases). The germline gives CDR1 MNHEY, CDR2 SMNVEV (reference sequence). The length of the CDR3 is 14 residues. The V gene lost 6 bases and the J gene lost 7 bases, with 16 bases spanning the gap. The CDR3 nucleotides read TGTGCCAGCAGCAAGGGGGGGTGGGGGAACATTCAGTACTTC. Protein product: CASSKGGWGNIQYF.

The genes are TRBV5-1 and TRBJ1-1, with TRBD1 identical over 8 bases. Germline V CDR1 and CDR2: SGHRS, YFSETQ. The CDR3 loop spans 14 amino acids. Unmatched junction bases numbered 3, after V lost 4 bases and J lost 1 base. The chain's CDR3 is CASSTGQGNTEAFF. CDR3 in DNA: TGCGCCAGCAGCACCGGACAGGGGAACACTGAAGCTTTCTTT.

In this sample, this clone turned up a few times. The CDR3 protein is CAIRDTYEQYV. The CDR3 region has the DNA TGTGCCATCAGGGACACCTACGAGCAGTACGTC. The chain employs TRBV10-3 and TRBJ2-7, with a weak D call TRBD1 (5 bases). The CDR3 has 11 residues. CDR1 and CDR2 (germline): ENHRY, SYGVKD. V shed 6 bases and J shed 2 bases, with 5 bases lying between them.